The 13 T cell receptor beta chains below all came from one sample that was sequenced in a study of T cell repertoires in cytomegalovirus infection. TCRdb called the reads again in MiXCR, with one record for every CDR3 protein. The sample includes approximately 180,000 distinct CDR3 sequences, approximately 19% of them seen just once. Sequenced sample: PBMCs. These receptors originate from a human donor in good health (CMV status not recorded). Some clones in this sample may be carry-over from other donors' samples.

The chain joins TRBV18 to TRBJ2-2; 10 bases map to TRBD1. There are 17 residues in the CDR3. Germline lookup yields CDR1 KGHSH and CDR2 LQKENI. Germline trimming cut 1 base from V and 2 bases from J; bases unmatched to any gene: 4. This chain's CDR3 is CASSPQLTGGNTGELFF. CDR3 coding DNA: TGTGCCAGCTCACCACAATTGACAGGGGGCAACACCGGGGAGCTGTTTTTT.

This chain joins TRBV20-1 and TRBJ1-1; TRBD1 might be the D (5 bases). Germline assignment: CDR1 DFQATT and CDR2 SNEGSKA (reference sequence). V gave up 0 bases and J gave up 4 bases, with 12 bases separating them. This CDR3 has 14 amino acids. Written as DNA, the CDR3 is TGCAGTGCTAGAGATCTCACAGGCATCACTGAAGCTTTCTTT. It translates to CSARDLTGITEAFF.

V usage is TRBV6-6 and J usage is TRBJ2-4; D unclear. The germline V gene has CDR1 MNHNY and CDR2 SVGAGI (reference sequence). Trimming left V 8 bases short and J 4 bases short, with 12 bases between. The CDR3 sequence is 13 residues long. The CDR3 protein is CASVPPAKNIQYF. The CDR3 DNA is TGTGCCAGCGTTCCTCCCGCAAAAAACATTCAGTACTTC.

This clonotype was recorded many times. The rearrangement joins TRBV5-1 to TRBJ2-7; 10 nucleotides align to TRBD2. With 0 bases clipped from V and 2 bases from J, the junction kept 2 bases outside the gene matches. Germline V gives CDR1 SGHRS, CDR2 YFSETQ. The CDR3 has 15 residues. The CDR3 DNA is TGCGCCAGCAGCTTGGCCACTAGCGGGGCCTACGAGCAGTACTTC. This encodes CASSLATSGAYEQYF.

This clonotype has a handful of counts. The rearrangement joins TRBV3-1 to TRBJ2-2; 7 positions agree with TRBD2. V lost 0 bases, J lost 6 bases, and 1 base stayed unmatched. The CDR3 length is 14 residues. CDR1 is LGHDT, CDR2 YNNKEL, per germline (reference sequence). DNA for the CDR3: TGTGCCAGCAGCCAAGACCGGGAGGCCGGGGAGCTGTTTTTT. This codes for CASSQDREAGELFF.

This clonotype has just one count. The chain recombines TRBV5-1 with TRBJ2-7; D ambiguous. The CDR3 runs to 17 residues. Germline-derived CDR1 and CDR2 are SGHRS and YFSETQ. Trimming took off 6 bases at V and 3 bases at J, with 25 bases between the two ends. The CDR3 region has the DNA TGCGCCAGCATCTCCCTACCGGTATCGACAACTGGCTACGAGCAGTACTTC. This encodes CASISLPVSTTGYEQYF.

The chain has TRBV2 and TRBJ1-5, with D possibly TRBD1 on 5 matching bases. Trimming took off 8 bases at V and 1 base at J, with 15 bases between the two ends. Germline V gene sequence: CDR1 SNHLY, CDR2 FYNNEI. This CDR3 is built from 15 residues. The CDR3 sequence: CASHSSGRSNQPQHF. CDR3 nucleotide sequence: TGTGCCAGCCATAGTTCAGGGAGGAGCAATCAGCCCCAGCATTTT. The full variable domain, its missing parts supplied by reference TRBV2 and TRBJ1-5, is EPEVTQTPSHQVTQMGQEVILRCVPISNHLYFYWYRQILGQKVEFLVSFYNNEISEKSEIFDDQFSVERPDGSNFTLKIRSTKLEDSAMYFCASHSSGRSNQPQHFGDGTRLSIL.

The gene calls are TRBV20-1 and TRBJ2-7; perhaps TRBD1 as D (5 bases). This CDR3 spans 12 amino acids. Trimming removed 1 base from V and 3 bases from J, with 7 bases in between. The germline V gene encodes CDR1 DFQATT and CDR2 SNEGSKA (reference sequence). CDR3 DNA sequence: TGCAGTGCTAGAGTGCAGGGCTACGAGCAGTACTTC. This encodes CSARVQGYEQYF.

The sample holds many counts of this clonotype. The chain combines TRBV12-3 or TRBV12-4 with TRBJ2-7; the D is unclear. The CDR3 length is 14 residues. Trimming removed 6 bases from V and 3 bases from J, with 15 bases in between. CDR3 sequence reads: CASSPQVTFYEQYF. As DNA, the CDR3 is TGTGCCAGCAGCCCTCAGGTTACCTTCTACGAGCAGTACTTC.

J is TRBJ1-6 and V is TRBV28; a possible D gene is TRBD1 (5 bases). The CDR3 spans 13 residues. Germline V CDR1 and CDR2: MDHEN, SYDVKM. Deletions cut 10 bases from V and 8 bases from J, with 15 bases between. The CDR3 bases are TGTGCCACCGATGGGGACGGTCATTCACCCCTCCACTTT. This gives the protein CATDGDGHSPLHF.

The sample holds a few counts of this clonotype. CDR3 sequence (DNA): TGCAGCGTTGAATATATTGCAGGGGATTATGGCTACACCTTC. It is translated as CSVEYIAGDYGYTF. This chain links TRBV29-1 with TRBJ1-2; TRBD1 is a possible D gene (6 bases). The CDR3 contains 14 residues. The V end was cut by 2 bases, the J end by 5 bases, with 15 bases between. Germline V CDR1 and CDR2: SQVTM, ANQGSEA. The variable domain in full, completed from reference TRBV29-1 and TRBJ1-2, reads SAVISQKPSRDICQRGTSLTIQCQVDSQVTMMFWYRQQPGQSLTLIATANQGSEATYESGFVIDKFPISRPNLTFSTLTVSNMSPEDSSIYLCSVEYIAGDYGYTFGSGTRLTVV.

The chain is built from TRBV7-9 and TRBJ1-2; no firm D call. Germline V gene sequence: CDR1 SEHNR, CDR2 FQNEAQ (reference sequence). V was shortened by 2 bases and J by 1 base, with 5 bases between the two germline ends. The CDR3 sequence is 13 residues long. The CDR3 is CASSLTDNYGYTF. CDR3 bases: TGTGCCAGCAGCTTAACAGATAACTATGGCTACACCTTC.

V and J are TRBV5-4 and TRBJ2-3; D gene uncertain. Germline CDR1 reads SGHNT; CDR2 reads YYREEE (reference sequence). CDR3 length: 15 residues. Trimming stripped 2 bases from V and 0 bases from J, with 10 bases between. CDR3 loop: CASSLGRSSTDTQYF. The CDR3 DNA reads as TGTGCCAGCAGCTTAGGCAGGTCTAGCACAGATACGCAGTATTTT. Full variable domain (rest looked up from reference TRBV5-4 and TRBJ2-3): ETGVTQSPTHLIKTRGQQVTLRCSSQSGHNTVSWYQQALGQGPQFIFQYYREEENGRGNFPPRFSGLQFPNYSSELNVNALELDDSALYLCASSLGRSSTDTQYFGPGTRLTVL.